This passage covers 27 T cell receptor beta chains from one sample sequenced in a study of blood T cell repertoires in COVID-19. TCRdb's table, derived via immunoSEQ multiplex PCR, lists solely in-frame clones and lacks some. This repertoire shows under 100,000 clones, 78% found once; its top ten account for roughly a third. The sequenced material came from peripheral blood. These receptors were collected from a man aged 55 to 70 with COVID-19, enrolled during active disease.

This rearrangement joins TRBV23-1 to TRBJ2-6; 8 bases match TRBD1. TRBV23-1 is labeled an ORF, and its function is uncertain. The CDR3 consists of 20 residues. With V trimmed by 1 base and J by 0 bases, 11 bases remained unmatched. The CDR3 is CASSQYGQGAPTSGANVLTF. The CDR3 DNA sequence: TGCGCCAGCAGTCAATACGGGCAGGGGGCTCCAACCTCTGGGGCCAACGTCCTGACTTTC.

This chain links TRBV14 with TRBJ2-3, with 8 bases lining up with TRBD2. With V trimmed by 4 bases and J by 2 bases, 8 bases remained unmatched. The CDR3 has 16 amino acids. The V gene's germline CDR1 is SGHDN and CDR2 FVKESK. CDR3 nucleotide sequence: TGTGCCAGCAGCCCCCTTCCGGGGGGGCCCACAGATACGCAGTATTTT. This gives the protein CASSPLPGGPTDTQYF.

This clone has only a few counts. This rearrangement joins TRBV6-1 to TRBJ1-5; D is ambiguous. The germline V gene has CDR1 MNHNS and CDR2 SASEGT. The CDR3 is made up of 14 amino acids. Trimming removed 1 base at V and 0 bases at J, with 4 bases between. DNA for the CDR3: TGTGCCAGCAGTGAAGGGCTTAGCAATCAGCCCCAGCATTTT. Translated, it gives CASSEGLSNQPQHF.

V gene TRBV19 combines with J gene TRBJ2-7, with 7 bases fitting TRBD1. The V gene end was trimmed by 4 bases and the J gene end by 2 bases; junction bases not matched to a gene: 5. There are 14 residues in the CDR3. In germline, CDR1 is LNHDA, CDR2 SQIVND (reference sequence). CDR3 nucleotides: TGTGCCAGTAGTAAAACCGGGACAGCCTACGAGCAGTACTTC. Translating gives CASSKTGTAYEQYF.

This rearrangement joins TRBV6-5 to TRBJ1-2, with 10 bases matching TRBD1. Germline CDR1 MNHEY, CDR2 SVGAGI. V lost 8 bases to trimming and J lost 4 bases; unmatched junction nucleotides: 10. The CDR3 is made up of 15 amino acids. CDR3 bases: TGTGCCAGCTCCAGGGGGGACAGGGGAGTCTATGGCTACACCTTC. The encoded protein is CASSRGDRGVYGYTF.

Written as DNA, the CDR3 is TGTGCCAGCAGCCAAGATTCTGAGACAGGGGGCTGGAACACCATATATTTT. It yields the protein CASSQDSETGGWNTIYF. This chain connects TRBV3-1 (or the pseudogene TRBV3-2) to TRBJ1-3, with 10 bases matching TRBD1. Germline loops: CDR1 LGHDT, CDR2 YNNKEL (reference sequence). V shed 0 bases, J shed 7 bases, and the junction held 9 bases outside the gene matches. The CDR3 spans 17 residues.

The V gene is TRBV6-6, the J gene TRBJ2-3; no firm D call. Germline values: CDR1 MNHNY, CDR2 SVGAGI (reference sequence). Trimming cost V 6 bases and J 6 bases, with 10 bases left between them. The CDR3 has 12 amino acids. The CDR3 region is CASSAAGDTQYF. In nucleotides, the CDR3 is TGTGCCAGCAGCGCCGCCGGGGATACGCAGTATTTT.

This chain links TRBV7-3 with TRBJ2-1, with 8 bases that match TRBD2. Trimming removed 7 bases from V and 9 bases from J; junction bases left unmatched: 8. CDR3 size: 13 residues. CDR1 is SGHTA, CDR2 FQGTGA, per germline. The CDR3 here is CASTQAAGGEQFF. The CDR3 DNA sequence: TGTGCCAGCACCCAGGCGGCGGGGGGTGAGCAGTTCTTC.

The chain has TRBV10-3 and TRBJ1-5; tentatively, D is TRBD1 (5 bases). Trimming pared 6 bases from V and 6 bases from J, leaving 12 bases between. CDR1 is ENHRY, CDR2 SYGVKD, per germline. The CDR3 loop spans 13 amino acids. The CDR3 DNA reads as TGTGCCATCAGAGGGACTACGGGTCAGCCCCAGCATTTT. It yields the protein CAIRGTTGQPQHF.

This chain joins TRBV3-1 (or the pseudogene TRBV3-2) and TRBJ1-1; TRBD1 might be the D (5 bases). V was clipped by 4 bases and J by 1 base, with 10 bases between them. From germline, CDR1 is LGHDT and CDR2 YNNKEL (reference sequence). CDR3 length equals 14 residues. CDR3 coding DNA: TGTGCCAGCAGCCCGTGGGGGGAGAACACTGAAGCTTTCTTT. Translated, it gives CASSPWGENTEAFF.

J is TRBJ1-1 and V is TRBV5-1, with D maybe TRBD1 (6 bases). V was pared by 0 bases and J by 2 bases, with 26 bases between. The CDR3 totals 20 residues. CDR1 SGHRS and CDR2 YFSETQ come from the germline V gene. The CDR3 spells CASSLAVFGGRGGLNTEAFF. For the CDR3, the DNA is TGCGCCAGCAGCTTGGCTGTCTTTGGGGGCCGGGGTGGGCTCAACACTGAAGCTTTCTTT.

The V and J genes are TRBV9 and TRBJ2-3; D perhaps matches TRBD2 (5 bases). The CDR3 is 15 residues long. V was clipped by 0 bases and J by 3 bases, with 11 bases between them. From germline, CDR1 is SGDLS and CDR2 YYNGEE. Written as DNA, the CDR3 is TGTGCCAGCAGCGTAGGCCCAGGCGGGACAGATACGCAGTATTTT. Its translation is CASSVGPGGTDTQYF. Full variable domain (rest looked up from reference TRBV9 and TRBJ2-3): DSGVTQTPKHLITATGQRVTLRCSPRSGDLSVYWYQQSLDQGLQFLIQYYNGEERAKGNILERFSAQQFPDLHSELNLSSLELGDSALYFCASSVGPGGTDTQYFGPGTRLTVL.

This clone was counted only a few times. This sequence joins TRBV9 and TRBJ2-1; 7 bases line up with TRBD2. Germline CDR1 and CDR2: SGDLS and YYNGEE. The CDR3 length is 14 residues. Trimming took 0 bases from V and 15 from J; bases not matched to a gene: 12. DNA of the CDR3: TGTGCCAGCAGCGTAGGTAATAGTGCGGGAGAACCGTTCTTC. This encodes CASSVGNSAGEPFF.

The V and J genes are TRBV4-2 and TRBJ2-3; no clear D gene. CDR1 LGHNA and CDR2 YNFKEQ come from the germline V gene. The CDR3 sequence is 13 residues long. V dropped 0 bases and J dropped 8 bases, with 9 bases sitting between them. CDR3 sequence: CASSQDGAATQYF. As DNA, the CDR3 is TGTGCCAGCAGCCAAGATGGAGCTGCTACGCAGTATTTT.

The V and J genes are TRBV7-2 and TRBJ2-1; 8 bases match TRBD2. Germline CDR1 and CDR2: SGHTA and FQGNSA. The junction had 11 bases not matched to a gene; V was cut back by 2 bases and J by 8 bases. The length of the CDR3 is 16 residues. The CDR3 is CASSLLGAGEKDEQFF. The CDR3 DNA sequence: TGTGCCAGCAGCTTACTCGGAGCGGGAGAAAAAGATGAGCAGTTCTTC.

This chain links TRBV5-4 with TRBJ2-5; weak D call: TRBD2 (5 bases). The CDR3 loop spans 14 amino acids. V lost 3 bases, J lost 2 bases, and 11 bases lay in between. The germline V gene encodes CDR1 SGHNT and CDR2 YYREEE (reference sequence). CDR3 loop: CASSSIARQETQYF. In DNA form, the CDR3 reads TGTGCCAGCAGCTCAATAGCGAGACAAGAGACCCAGTACTTC.

The CDR3 sequence: CASKRIGETQYF. CDR3 DNA sequence: TGCGCCAGCAAAAGGATCGGGGAGACCCAGTACTTC. The chain couples TRBV5-1 to TRBJ2-5, with D unclear. Germline loops: CDR1 SGHRS, CDR2 YFSETQ. There are 12 residues in the CDR3. Between the trimmed V and J ends, which lost 6 bases and 5 bases, there was a span of 11 bases.

This chain joins TRBV4-1 and TRBJ2-3; tentatively, D is TRBD2 (6 bases). Germline-derived CDR1 and CDR2 are MGHRA and YSYEKL. This CDR3 comprises 14 residues. Trimming took off 2 bases at V and 8 bases at J, with 14 bases between the two ends. In nucleotides, the CDR3 is TGCGCCAGCAGCCAAAGGGGACTCCAACGTACGCAGTATTTT. It specifies CASSQRGLQRTQYF.

The chain carries TRBV6-5 and TRBJ1-2; 7 nucleotides line up with TRBD1. This CDR3 has 12 amino acids. V dropped 6 bases and J dropped 6; count of bases not matched to a gene: 4. The germline gives CDR1 MNHEY, CDR2 SVGAGI. The CDR3 region has the DNA TGTGCCAGCAGCAATACAGGGGATGGCTACACCTTC. It encodes CASSNTGDGYTF.

The V gene is TRBV2, the J gene TRBJ2-1, with a tentative D call TRBD2 (5 bases). Trimming took off 6 bases at V and 9 bases at J, with 12 bases between the two ends. This CDR3 region has 12 residues. Germline V CDR1 and CDR2: SNHLY, FYNNEI. The CDR3 DNA reads as TGTGCCAGCAGCAGAGACCGGGGTGAGCAGTTCTTC. This sequence encodes CASSRDRGEQFF.

The chain carries TRBV14 and TRBJ1-4; a weak D match, TRBD1 (5 bases). Germline lookup yields CDR1 SGHDN and CDR2 FVKESK. The CDR3 sequence is 15 residues long. Trimming removed 1 base from V and 7 bases from J, with 13 bases in between. In DNA form, the CDR3 reads TGTGCCAGCAGCCAAGCCAGGGCCATAGGTGAAAAACTGTTTTTT. This codes for CASSQARAIGEKLFF.

The rearrangement uses TRBV6-1 and TRBJ2-2, with D uncertain. Per the germline V gene, CDR1 is MNHNS and CDR2 is SASEGT. The germline V and J ends were trimmed by 2 bases and 7 bases, with 2 bases remaining between them. The CDR3 length is 11 residues. CDR3 sequence (DNA): TGTGCCAGCAGTGAATACGGGGAGCTGTTTTTT. It specifies CASSEYGELFF.

This chain uses TRBV5-4 with TRBJ2-5, with TRBD1 identical over 8 bases. There are 15 residues in the CDR3. The V segment lost 4 bases and the J segment 2 bases; nucleotides outside the gene matches: 7. The germline V gene has CDR1 SGHNT and CDR2 YYREEE (reference sequence). The CDR3 reads CASSTPGQVQETQYF. DNA of the CDR3: TGTGCCAGCAGCACGCCGGGACAGGTACAAGAGACCCAGTACTTC.

The V gene is TRBV19, the J gene TRBJ1-5; D call uncertain. Per the germline V gene, CDR1 is LNHDA and CDR2 is SQIVND (reference sequence). This CDR3 is 12 amino acids long. V shed 3 bases and J shed 9 bases, with 9 bases lying between them. The CDR3: CASSITSMPQHF. Written as DNA, the CDR3 is TGTGCCAGTAGTATTACCTCTATGCCCCAGCATTTT.

This clone was picked up one time. The V and J genes are TRBV2 and TRBJ1-2; D is unclear. V lost 6 bases and J lost 2, with 7 bases in between. CDR1 SNHLY and CDR2 FYNNEI come from the germline V gene. The CDR3 is 12 amino acids. DNA for the CDR3: TGTGCCAGCAGGCGGGGAAACTATGGCTACACCTTC. It specifies CASRRGNYGYTF.

CDR3 sequence: CASSLSSGGNTGELFF. The CDR3 DNA follows: TGCGCCAGCAGCTTGTCTAGCGGGGGGAACACCGGGGAGCTGTTTTTT. The chain joins TRBV5-1 to TRBJ2-2; 10 bases line up with TRBD2. The CDR3 runs to 16 residues. Trimming at V came to 1 base and at J to 1 base, leaving 1 base not matched to a gene. Germline values: CDR1 SGHRS, CDR2 YFSETQ.

This chain joins TRBV7-2 and TRBJ2-1, with 12 bases fitting TRBD2. The CDR3 spans 18 residues. The trim removed 3 bases at V and 7 bases at J, leaving 13 bases unmatched. Looked up from germline, CDR1 is SGHTA and CDR2 is FQGNSA. CDR3 residues: CASSFTSGGYPMGNEQFF. CDR3 bases: TGTGCCAGCAGCTTCACTAGCGGGGGGTACCCGATGGGGAATGAGCAGTTCTTC.